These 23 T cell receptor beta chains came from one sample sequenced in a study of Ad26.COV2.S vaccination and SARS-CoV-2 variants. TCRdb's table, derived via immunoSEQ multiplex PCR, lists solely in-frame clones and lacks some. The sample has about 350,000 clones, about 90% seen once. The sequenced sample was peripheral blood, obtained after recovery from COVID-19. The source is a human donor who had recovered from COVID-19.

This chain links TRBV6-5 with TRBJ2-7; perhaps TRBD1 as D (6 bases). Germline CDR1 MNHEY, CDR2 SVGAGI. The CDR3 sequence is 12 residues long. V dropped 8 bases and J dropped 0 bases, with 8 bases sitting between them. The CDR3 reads CASQGSSYEQYF. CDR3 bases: TGTGCCAGCCAGGGGAGCTCCTACGAGCAGTACTTC.

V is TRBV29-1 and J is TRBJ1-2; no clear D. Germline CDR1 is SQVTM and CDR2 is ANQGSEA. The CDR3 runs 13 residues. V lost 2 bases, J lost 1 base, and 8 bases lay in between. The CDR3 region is CSVEQYFNYGYTF. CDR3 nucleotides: TGCAGCGTTGAACAGTACTTTAACTATGGCTACACCTTC.

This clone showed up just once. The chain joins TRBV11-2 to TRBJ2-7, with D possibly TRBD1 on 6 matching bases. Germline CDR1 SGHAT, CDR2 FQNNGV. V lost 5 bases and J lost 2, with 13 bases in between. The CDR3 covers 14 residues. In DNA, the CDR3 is TGTGCCAGCAGCAGATCCCCAGGGGCCTACGAGCAGTACTTC. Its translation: CASSRSPGAYEQYF. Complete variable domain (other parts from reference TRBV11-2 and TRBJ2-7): EAGVAQSPRYKIIEKRQSVAFWCNPISGHATLYWYQQILGQGPKLLIQFQNNGVVDDSQLPKDRFSAERLKGVDSTLKIQPAKLEDSAVYLCASSRSPGAYEQYFGPGTRLTVT.

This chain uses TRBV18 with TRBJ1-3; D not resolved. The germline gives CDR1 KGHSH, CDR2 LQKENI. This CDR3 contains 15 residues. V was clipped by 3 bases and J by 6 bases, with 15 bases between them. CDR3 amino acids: CASSPNFGGKNTIYF. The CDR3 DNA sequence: TGTGCCAGCTCACCGAATTTCGGAGGGAAAAACACCATATATTTT.

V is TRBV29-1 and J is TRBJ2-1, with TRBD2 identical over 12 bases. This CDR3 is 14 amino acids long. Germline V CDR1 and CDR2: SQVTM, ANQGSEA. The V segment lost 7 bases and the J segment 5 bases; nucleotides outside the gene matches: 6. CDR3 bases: TGCAGCGCCAAGACTAGCGGGGGAAACAATGAGCAGTTCTTC. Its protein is CSAKTSGGNNEQFF.

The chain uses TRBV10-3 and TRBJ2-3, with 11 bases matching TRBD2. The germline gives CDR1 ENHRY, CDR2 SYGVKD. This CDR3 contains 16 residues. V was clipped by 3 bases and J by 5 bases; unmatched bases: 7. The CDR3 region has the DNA TGTGCCATCAGTGAACCCCCGGGACTAGCGGTAGATACGCAGTATTTT. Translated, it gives CAISEPPGLAVDTQYF.

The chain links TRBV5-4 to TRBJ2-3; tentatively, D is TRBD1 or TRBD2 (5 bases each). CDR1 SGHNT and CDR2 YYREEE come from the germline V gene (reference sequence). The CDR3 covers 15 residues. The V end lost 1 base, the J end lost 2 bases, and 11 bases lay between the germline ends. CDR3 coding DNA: TGTGCCAGCAGCTTGAGACGGGGCCCCACAGATACGCAGTATTTT. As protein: CASSLRRGPTDTQYF.

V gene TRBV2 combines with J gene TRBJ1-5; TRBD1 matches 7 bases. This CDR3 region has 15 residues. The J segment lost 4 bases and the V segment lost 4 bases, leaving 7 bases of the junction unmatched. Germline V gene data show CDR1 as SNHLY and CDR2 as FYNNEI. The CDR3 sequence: CASSGQGSGNQPQHF. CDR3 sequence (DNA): TGTGCCAGCAGTGGACAGGGAAGTGGGAATCAGCCCCAGCATTTT.

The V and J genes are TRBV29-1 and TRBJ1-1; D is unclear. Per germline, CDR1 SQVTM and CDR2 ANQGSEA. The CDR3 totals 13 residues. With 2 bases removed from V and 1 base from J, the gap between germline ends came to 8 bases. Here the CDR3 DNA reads TGCAGCGTTGAAAAGGTTGGGAACACTGAAGCTTTCTTT. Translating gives CSVEKVGNTEAFF.

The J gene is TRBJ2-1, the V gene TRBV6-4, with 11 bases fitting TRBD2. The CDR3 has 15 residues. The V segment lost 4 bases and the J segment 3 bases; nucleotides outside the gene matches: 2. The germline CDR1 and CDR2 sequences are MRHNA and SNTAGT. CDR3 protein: CASSGLAGGYNEQFF. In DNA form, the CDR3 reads TGTGCCAGCAGTGGCCTAGCGGGGGGCTACAATGAGCAGTTCTTC.

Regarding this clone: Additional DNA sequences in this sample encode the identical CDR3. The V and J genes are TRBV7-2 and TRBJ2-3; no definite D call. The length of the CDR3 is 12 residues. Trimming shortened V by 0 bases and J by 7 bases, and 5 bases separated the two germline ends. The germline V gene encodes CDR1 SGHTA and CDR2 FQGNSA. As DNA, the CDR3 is TGTGCCAGCAGCTTAGCCGGGTATACGCAGTATTTT. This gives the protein CASSLAGYTQYF.

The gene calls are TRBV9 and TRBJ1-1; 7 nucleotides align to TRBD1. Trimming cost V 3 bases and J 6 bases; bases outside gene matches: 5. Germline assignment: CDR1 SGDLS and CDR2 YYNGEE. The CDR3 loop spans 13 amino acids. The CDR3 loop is CASSETGQAEAFF. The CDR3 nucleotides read TGTGCCAGCAGCGAGACAGGGCAGGCTGAAGCTTTCTTT.

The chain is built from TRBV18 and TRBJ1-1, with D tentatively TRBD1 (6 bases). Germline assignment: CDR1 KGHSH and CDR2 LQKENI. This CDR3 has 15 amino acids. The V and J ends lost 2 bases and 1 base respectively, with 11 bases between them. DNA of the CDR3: TGTGCCAGCTCACCAACAACAGGGACGAACACTGAAGCTTTCTTT. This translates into CASSPTTGTNTEAFF.

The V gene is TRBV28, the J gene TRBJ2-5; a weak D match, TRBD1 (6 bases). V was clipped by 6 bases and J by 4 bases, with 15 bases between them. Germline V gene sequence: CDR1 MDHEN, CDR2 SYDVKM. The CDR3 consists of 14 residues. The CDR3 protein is CASSLDRRRETQYF. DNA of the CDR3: TGTGCCAGCAGCCTTGACAGGAGGAGAGAGACCCAGTACTTC.

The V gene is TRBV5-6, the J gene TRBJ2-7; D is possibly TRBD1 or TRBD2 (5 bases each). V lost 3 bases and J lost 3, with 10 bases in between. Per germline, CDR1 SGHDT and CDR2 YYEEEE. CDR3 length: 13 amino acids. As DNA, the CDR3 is TGTGCCAGCAGCTACGGGACGGACTACGAGCAGTACTTC. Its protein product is CASSYGTDYEQYF.

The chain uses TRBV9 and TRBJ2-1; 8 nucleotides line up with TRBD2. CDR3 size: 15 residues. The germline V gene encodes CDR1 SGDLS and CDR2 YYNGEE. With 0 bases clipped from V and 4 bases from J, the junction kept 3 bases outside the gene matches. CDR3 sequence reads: CASSVVAGGYNEQFF. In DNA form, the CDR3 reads TGTGCCAGCAGCGTAGTGGCGGGGGGTTACAATGAGCAGTTCTTC.

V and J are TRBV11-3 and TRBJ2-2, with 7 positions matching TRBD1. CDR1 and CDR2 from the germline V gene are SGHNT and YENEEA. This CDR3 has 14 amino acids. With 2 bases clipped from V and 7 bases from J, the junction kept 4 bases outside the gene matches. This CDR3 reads CASSLRQGGGELFF. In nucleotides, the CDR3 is TGTGCCAGCAGCTTAAGACAGGGCGGCGGGGAGCTGTTTTTT.

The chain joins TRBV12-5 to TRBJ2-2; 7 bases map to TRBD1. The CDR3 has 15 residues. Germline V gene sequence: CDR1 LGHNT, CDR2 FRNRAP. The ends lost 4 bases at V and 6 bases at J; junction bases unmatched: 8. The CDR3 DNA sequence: TGTGCTAGTGGTTCCCCGGACAGGCCGCCCGGGGAGCTGTTTTTT. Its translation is CASGSPDRPPGELFF.

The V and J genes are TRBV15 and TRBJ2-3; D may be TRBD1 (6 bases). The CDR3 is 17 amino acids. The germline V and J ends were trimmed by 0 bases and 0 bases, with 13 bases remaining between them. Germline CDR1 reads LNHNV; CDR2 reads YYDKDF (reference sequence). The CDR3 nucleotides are TGTGCCACCAGCAGAGATTACGGGACAACTAGCACAGATACGCAGTATTTT. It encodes CATSRDYGTTSTDTQYF. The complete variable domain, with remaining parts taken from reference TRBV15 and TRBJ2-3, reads DAMVIQNPRYQVTQFGKPVTLSCSQTLNHNVMYWYQQKSSQAPKLLFHYYDKDFNNEADTPDNFQSRRPNTSFCFLDIRSPGLGDTAMYLCATSRDYGTTSTDTQYFGPGTRLTVL.

CDR3 DNA sequence: TGTGCCATCACCCGGGGCAATGAGCAGTTCTTC. Protein product: CAITRGNEQFF. V gene TRBV10-3 combines with J gene TRBJ2-1; possibly TRBD2 for D (5 bases). V lost 7 bases, J lost 6 bases, and 7 bases lay in between. Germline values: CDR1 ENHRY, CDR2 SYGVKD. This CDR3 region has 11 residues.

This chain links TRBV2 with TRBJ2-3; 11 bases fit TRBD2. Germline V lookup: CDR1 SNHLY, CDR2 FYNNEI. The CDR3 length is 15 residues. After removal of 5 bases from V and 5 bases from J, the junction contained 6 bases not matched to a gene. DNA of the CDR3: TGTGCCAGCAGTCAGCTAGCGGGGGGCTTAGATACGCAGTATTTT. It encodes CASSQLAGGLDTQYF.

The CDR3 DNA is TGTGCCAGTAGTTTGGGCCTTAACACTGAAGCTTTCTTT. Its translation: CASSLGLNTEAFF. The chain has TRBV19 and TRBJ1-1, with D unclear. Trimming took off 5 bases at V and 2 bases at J, with 9 bases between the two ends. Germline CDR1 LNHDA, CDR2 SQIVND (reference sequence). The CDR3 loop spans 13 amino acids.

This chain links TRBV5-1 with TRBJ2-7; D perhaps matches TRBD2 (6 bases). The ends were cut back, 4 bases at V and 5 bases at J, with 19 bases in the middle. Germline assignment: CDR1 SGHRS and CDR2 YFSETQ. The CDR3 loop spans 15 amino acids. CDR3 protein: CASSPTGRLVDEQYF. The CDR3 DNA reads TGCGCCAGCAGCCCAACGGGAAGACTAGTGGACGAGCAGTACTTC.